Each of the 18 T cell receptor beta chains below was sequenced from the same sample in a study of early T cells in non-severe SARS-CoV-2 infection. A single record per CDR3 protein comes from TCRdb applying MiXCR to the 5' RACE reads. The sample consists of more than 50,000 distinct CDR3 sequences, around 9.1% of them appearing once. Sequenced material: whole blood. These TCRs come from an adult who was a healthcare worker with PCR-confirmed SARS-CoV-2 infection or an uninfected control (not recorded which).

The rearrangement links TRBV27 to TRBJ2-7, with D unresolved. The CDR3 spans 13 residues. V shed 4 bases and J shed 0 bases, with 7 bases lying between them. Germline CDR1 and CDR2: MNHEY and SMNVEV (reference sequence). The CDR3 reads CASSYSSSYEQYF. The CDR3 DNA reads as TGTGCCAGCAGTTACTCCTCCTCCTACGAGCAGTACTTC.

This clonotype was recorded at least ten times. The chain couples TRBV28 to TRBJ2-7; D is possibly TRBD1 (5 bases). CDR1 is MDHEN, CDR2 SYDVKM, per germline. Deletions cut 2 bases from V and 5 bases from J, with 13 bases between. This CDR3 is built from 14 residues. The CDR3 region is CASSLTGLTHEQYF. The CDR3 nucleotides are TGTGCCAGCAGTTTAACAGGCCTGACTCACGAGCAGTACTTC.

This clonotype occurred a few times. The chain employs TRBV19 and TRBJ1-1, with D possibly matching TRBD1 (6 bases). This CDR3 has 15 amino acids. CDR1 is LNHDA, CDR2 SQIVND, per germline (reference sequence). Trimming pared 2 bases from V and 5 bases from J, leaving 15 bases between. CDR3 region: CASSILQQGLTEAFF. CDR3 coding DNA: TGTGCCAGTAGTATATTACAACAGGGATTAACTGAAGCTTTCTTT.

Many counts were recorded for this clonotype. The J gene is TRBJ1-6, the V gene TRBV7-2, with D uncertain. This CDR3 is 12 amino acids long. V was clipped by 4 bases and J by 9 bases, with 7 bases between them. CDR1 and CDR2 from the germline V gene are SGHTA and FQGNSA. The CDR3 bases are TGTGCCAGCAGCTGGACGGGTTCACCCCTCCACTTT. Protein product: CASSWTGSPLHF.

This clonotype occurred many times. The chain couples TRBV20-1 to TRBJ2-1; 12 bases align to TRBD2. Trimming took 8 bases from V and 3 from J; bases not matched to a gene: 2. The V gene's germline CDR1 is DFQATT and CDR2 SNEGSKA (reference sequence). The CDR3 is 13 residues long. The CDR3 DNA reads as TGCAGTATGACTAGCGGGAGCTACAATGAGCAGTTCTTC. This translates into CSMTSGSYNEQFF.

This clonotype was picked up a small number of times. CDR3 bases: TGTGCCAGCAGCTTGGGCCAGGTGGCCTCCTACGAGCAGTACTTC. Translating gives CASSLGQVASYEQYF. The chain carries TRBV5-5 and TRBJ2-7; no clear D gene. V shed 0 bases and J shed 0 bases, with 10 bases lying between them. Germline-derived CDR1 and CDR2 are SGHKS and YYEKEE (reference sequence). This CDR3 has 15 residues.

The V call is TRBV20-1, the J call TRBJ1-2; D is uncertain. The length of the CDR3 is 15 residues. The V and J ends lost 0 bases and 8 bases respectively, with 19 bases between them. The germline V gene encodes CDR1 DFQATT and CDR2 SNEGSKA (reference sequence). The CDR3 region is CSARDRSGTVRGYTF. CDR3 DNA: TGCAGTGCTAGAGATCGGTCAGGAACCGTGAGGGGCTACACCTTC.

This chain uses TRBV30 with TRBJ2-7, with D uncertain. The V gene lost 1 base and the J gene lost 4 bases, with 5 bases spanning the gap. Germline CDR1 GTSNPN, CDR2 SVGIG (reference sequence). There are 11 residues in the CDR3. CDR3 residues: CAWSGEYEQYF. In DNA form, the CDR3 reads TGTGCCTGGAGTGGGGAATACGAGCAGTACTTC. The full variable domain, in which reference TRBV30 and TRBJ2-7 provide the parts outside the CDR3, is SQTIHQWPATLVQPVGSPLSLECTVEGTSNPNLYWYRQAAGRGLQLLFYSVGIGQISSEVPQNLSASRPQDRQFILSSKKLLLSDSGFYLCAWSGEYEQYFGPGTRLTVT.

This clonotype has just a few counts. CDR3 bases: TGTGCCAGCAGTCAAGAATACGAGCAGTACTTC. The encoded protein is CASSQEYEQYF. This chain connects TRBV7-8 to TRBJ2-7; D remains ambiguous. CDR1 SGHVS and CDR2 FQNEAQ come from the germline V gene. V was shortened by 6 bases and J by 4 bases, with 7 bases between the two germline ends. This CDR3 is 11 amino acids long.

This clonotype showed up many times. The chain carries TRBV6-1 and TRBJ2-2; no reliable D call. The V and J ends lost 5 bases and 4 bases respectively, with 14 bases between them. Germline V gene lookup returns CDR1 MNHNS and CDR2 SASEGT. There are 15 residues in the CDR3. The CDR3 DNA is TGTGCCAGCAGTTTACCTAGTTCGGGCACCGGGGAGCTGTTTTTT. This codes for CASSLPSSGTGELFF.

This clonotype has ten or more counts. V usage is TRBV12-3 or TRBV12-4 and J usage is TRBJ2-3, with D unresolved. With 6 bases removed from V and 6 bases from J, the gap between germline ends came to 7 bases. The CDR3 sequence is 11 residues long. CDR3 DNA: TGTGCCAGCAGGGTGGGTGATACGCAGTATTTT. This sequence encodes CASRVGDTQYF.

This clonotype showed up many times. The rearrangement uses TRBV6-1 and TRBJ2-3, with D unclear. This CDR3 is 13 amino acids long. With 6 bases removed from V and 6 bases from J, the gap between germline ends came to 13 bases. The germline V gene has CDR1 MNHNS and CDR2 SASEGT. CDR3: CASRKVRTDTQYF. In nucleotides, the CDR3 is TGTGCCAGCAGAAAAGTCCGTACGGATACGCAGTATTTT.

The table lists this clonotype with many counts. The rearrangement links TRBV6-1 to TRBJ1-1, with D maybe TRBD1 (5 bases). Germline assignment: CDR1 MNHNS and CDR2 SASEGT. V gave up 3 bases and J gave up 5 bases, with 10 bases separating them. The CDR3 runs 13 residues. The CDR3 loop is CASSEQGWTEAFF. In DNA form, the CDR3 reads TGTGCCAGCAGTGAGCAGGGATGGACTGAAGCTTTCTTT.

In its sample, this clonotype was seen many times. This chain uses TRBV11-2 with TRBJ2-3, with a tentative D call TRBD2 (6 bases). Germline CDR1 and CDR2: SGHAT and FQNNGV. CDR3 length equals 16 residues. Trimming cost V 1 base and J 2 bases, with 13 bases left between them. In nucleotides, the CDR3 is TGTGCCAGCAGCTTAGGAGGGGACTTCGCCACAGATACGCAGTATTTT. Its protein product is CASSLGGDFATDTQYF. Looking up the rest from reference TRBV11-2 and TRBJ2-3 gives the full variable domain: EAGVAQSPRYKIIEKRQSVAFWCNPISGHATLYWYQQILGQGPKLLIQFQNNGVVDDSQLPKDRFSAERLKGVDSTLKIQPAKLEDSAVYLCASSLGGDFATDTQYFGPGTRLTVL.

The sample holds many counts of this clonotype. This chain uses TRBV2 with TRBJ2-3; TRBD1 is a possible D gene (5 bases). The germline V and J ends were trimmed by 5 bases and 6 bases, with 15 bases remaining between them. Germline V CDR1 and CDR2: SNHLY, FYNNEI. The CDR3 contains 14 residues. The CDR3 DNA is TGTGCCAGCAGTTCTACTAAAGGGGCGGATACGCAGTATTTT. Translated, it gives CASSSTKGADTQYF.

J is TRBJ2-1 and V is TRBV7-2; the match to TRBD2 covers 11 bases. Per the germline V gene, CDR1 is SGHTA and CDR2 is FQGNSA. The CDR3 contains 14 residues. After removal of 5 bases from V and 8 bases from J, the junction contained 5 bases not matched to a gene. CDR3 coding DNA: TGTGCCAGCAGCGCTAGCGGGAGGCAAGATGAGCAGTTCTTC. It encodes CASSASGRQDEQFF.

This clonotype came up a few times. CDR3: CASSLSGRGSYNEQFF. CDR3 DNA: TGTGCCAGCAGCCTCAGCGGGAGAGGGTCCTACAATGAGCAGTTCTTC. The rearrangement links TRBV9 to TRBJ2-1; 8 bases match TRBD2. Per the germline V gene, CDR1 is SGDLS and CDR2 is YYNGEE. The trim removed 4 bases at V and 1 base at J, leaving 7 bases unmatched. The CDR3 is 16 amino acids.

This clonotype was detected only a few times. The rearrangement links TRBV10-3 to TRBJ2-1, with TRBD1 as a possible D gene (6 bases). V gave up 10 bases and J gave up 7 bases, with 14 bases separating them. The germline V gene has CDR1 ENHRY and CDR2 SYGVKD. CDR3 length: 12 residues. DNA of the CDR3: TGTGCCACACAACAGGGTGGTAATGAGCAGTTCTTC. Its protein is CATQQGGNEQFF.